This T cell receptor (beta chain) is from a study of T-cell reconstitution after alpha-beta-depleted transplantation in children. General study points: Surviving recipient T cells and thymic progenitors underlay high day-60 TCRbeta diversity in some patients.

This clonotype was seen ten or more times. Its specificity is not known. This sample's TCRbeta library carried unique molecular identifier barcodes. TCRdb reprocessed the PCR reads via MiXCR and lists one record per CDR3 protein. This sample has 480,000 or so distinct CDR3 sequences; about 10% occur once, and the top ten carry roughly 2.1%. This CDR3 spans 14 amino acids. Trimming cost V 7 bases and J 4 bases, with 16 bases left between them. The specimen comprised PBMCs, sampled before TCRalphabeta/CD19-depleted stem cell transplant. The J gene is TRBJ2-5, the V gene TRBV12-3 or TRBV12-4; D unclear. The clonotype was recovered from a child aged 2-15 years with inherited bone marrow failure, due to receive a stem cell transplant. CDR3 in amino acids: CASTPFGSRETQYF. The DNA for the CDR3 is TGTGCCAGCACCCCCTTTGGGTCGAGAGAGACCCAGTACTTC.